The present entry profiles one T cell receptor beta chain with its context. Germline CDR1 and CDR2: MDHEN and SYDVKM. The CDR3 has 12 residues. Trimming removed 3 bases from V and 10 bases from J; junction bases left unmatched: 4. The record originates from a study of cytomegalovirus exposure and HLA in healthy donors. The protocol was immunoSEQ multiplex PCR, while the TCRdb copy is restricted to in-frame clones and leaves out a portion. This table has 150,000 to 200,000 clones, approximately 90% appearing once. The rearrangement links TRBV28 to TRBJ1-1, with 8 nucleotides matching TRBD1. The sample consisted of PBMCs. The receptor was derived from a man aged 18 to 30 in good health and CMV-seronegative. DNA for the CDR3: TGTGCCAGCAGTTTTTCAGACAGGGGAGCTTTCTTT. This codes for CASSFSDRGAFF.